The 4 T cell receptor beta chains below all came from one sample that was sequenced in a study of metastatic and nonmetastatic thyroid tumors. TCRdb redid the clone calls on the PCR reads using MiXCR. The sample has 22,000 or so clones; roughly 16% are singletons. No treatment of any kind had been given to any patient before thyroid surgery. The sample was blood. The receptors were gathered from a female donor with papillary thyroid cancer or a benign thyroid nodule (not recorded which). Some clones in this sample may be carry-over from other donors' samples.

This clone was observed once. The chain uses TRBV13 and TRBJ2-7; 9 bases line up with TRBD2. V lost 0 bases, J lost 6 bases, and 0 bases stayed unmatched. CDR1 is PRHDT and CDR2 is FYEKMQ in the germline V gene (reference sequence). The CDR3 spans 13 residues. The CDR3 is CASSLGLAGEQYF. The CDR3 nucleotides read TGTGCCAGCAGCTTAGGACTAGCGGGCGAGCAGTACTTC. Filled out from reference TRBV13 and TRBJ2-7, the complete variable domain reads AAGVIQSPRHLIKEKRETATLKCYPIPRHDTVYWYQQGPGQDPQFLISFYEKMQSDKGSIPDRFSAQQFSDYHSELNMSSLELGDSALYFCASSLGLAGEQYFGPGTRLTVT.

This clone was recorded many times. As DNA, the CDR3 is TGCAGTGCTAGCCTCGGGACAGGGGGAGAGACCCAGTACTTC. This codes for CSASLGTGGETQYF. V gene TRBV20-1 combines with J gene TRBJ2-5; TRBD1 matches at 11 bases. Trimming took 3 bases from V and 4 from J; bases not matched to a gene: 4. The CDR3 is made up of 14 amino acids. The germline gives CDR1 DFQATT, CDR2 SNEGSKA (reference sequence).

This clone showed up many times. J is TRBJ2-7 and V is TRBV5-1; 7 bases match TRBD1. CDR3 length: 13 residues. The V segment lost 5 bases and the J segment 3 bases; nucleotides outside the gene matches: 5. The V gene's germline CDR1 is SGHRS and CDR2 YFSETQ. DNA of the CDR3: TGCGCCAGCAGGCGACAGGGATTCTACGAGCAGTACTTC. Protein sequence: CASRRQGFYEQYF.

This clone was found many times. This chain connects TRBV7-2 to TRBJ2-5; 14 bases fit TRBD2. Germline V gene lookup returns CDR1 SGHTA and CDR2 FQGNSA. The trim removed 3 bases at V and 4 bases at J, leaving 1 base unmatched. This CDR3 is built from 15 residues. CDR3 DNA sequence: TGTGCCAGCAGCTTTGGACTAGCGGGAGGAGAGACCCAGTACTTC. This sequence encodes CASSFGLAGGETQYF.